The subject of this entry is one TCR beta chain. Its antigen is currently unknown. Vbeta (60) and Jbeta (13) primers were used in the PCR. This table comes from immunoSEQ multiplex PCR, and its TCRdb copy is limited to in-frame clones, with some not included. The sample includes 87,000 or so clones. The data are from a study of cytomegalovirus exposure and HLA in healthy donors. Study conclusions and caveats: A further, later analysis showed that HLA-associated TCR beta chains (compared with equally common others) were more clonally expanded.

Source material: PBMCs. This sequence originates from a man over 45 in good health and CMV-seropositive.

CDR3 DNA sequence: TGTGCCAGCAGCCAAATCTCGGATGAGCAGTTCTTC. Amino acids: CASSQISDEQFF. The V call is TRBV4-2, the J call TRBJ2-1; no clear D gene. V dropped 2 bases and J dropped 8 bases, with 7 bases sitting between them. Germline lookup yields CDR1 LGHNA and CDR2 YNFKEQ. The CDR3 spans 12 residues.